Listed here are 31 T cell receptor beta chains from one sample, sequenced in a study of shared clonotypes between healthy human individuals. Libraries were prepared by immunoSEQ multiplex PCR; TCRdb keeps only in-frame clonotypes and omits some of them. Of about 1.5 million clones listed, roughly 96% are singletons. The sequencing sample was made of naive CD4+ T cells sorted from blood. Subset denoted: CD45RA+ positively selected. The receptors stem from a man under 40 in good health.

Only one count was recorded for this clone. The chain uses TRBV6-1 and TRBJ1-5; no definite D call. Germline V gene lookup returns CDR1 MNHNS and CDR2 SASEGT. The V and J ends lost 2 bases and 3 bases respectively, with 8 bases between them. This CDR3 comprises 14 residues. CDR3: CASSELRFNQPQHF. CDR3 coding DNA: TGTGCCAGCAGTGAACTGAGATTCAATCAGCCCCAGCATTTT.

The chain recombines TRBV19 with TRBJ2-1, with a weak D call TRBD2 (6 bases). Germline CDR1 and CDR2: LNHDA and SQIVND (reference sequence). This CDR3 contains 15 residues. Trimming pared 5 bases from V and 4 bases from J, leaving 15 bases between. The CDR3 DNA reads TGTGCCAGTAGTCGTAGGGAGCGGGCGTACAATGAGCAGTTCTTC. Amino acid sequence: CASSRRERAYNEQFF.

The rearrangement uses TRBV6-1 and TRBJ1-1; a weak D match, TRBD1 (5 bases). Per germline, CDR1 MNHNS and CDR2 SASEGT. The CDR3 totals 15 residues. The V end lost 7 bases, the J end lost 0 bases, and 15 bases lay between the germline ends. The CDR3 DNA is TGTGCCAGCACTAAAGGTACAGGAATGAACACTGAAGCTTTCTTT. It specifies CASTKGTGMNTEAFF.

Comments on this clone: The sample carries other DNA sequences with the same CDR3. The chain is built from TRBV28 and TRBJ2-2; either TRBD1 or TRBD2 may supply D (6 bases each). Germline CDR1 is MDHEN and CDR2 is SYDVKM. CDR3 size: 17 residues. The V and J ends lost 5 bases and 8 bases respectively, with 24 bases between them. The CDR3 DNA follows: TGTGCCAGCAGTCCAAGGTGGGGCTCGGGGGCCACTGGGGAGCTGTTTTTT. This sequence encodes CASSPRWGSGATGELFF.

This chain connects TRBV5-4 to TRBJ2-7; 9 bases are shared with TRBD1. The germline V gene encodes CDR1 SGHNT and CDR2 YYREEE (reference sequence). CDR3 length: 16 amino acids. After removal of 4 bases from V and 5 bases from J, the junction contained 13 bases not matched to a gene. In DNA form, the CDR3 reads TGTGCCAGCAGCCCAAGGGGTCGGACAGGGGAGAACGAGCAGTACTTC. This gives the protein CASSPRGRTGENEQYF.

This clone has only one observation. The chain is built from TRBV30 and TRBJ2-5; D may be TRBD2 (5 bases). The J call is doubtful: the DNA matches TRBJ2-7 better. Germline V gives CDR1 GTSNPN, CDR2 SVGIG (reference sequence). The CDR3 has 12 residues. CDR3 sequence reads: CAWSLAPSEQYF. In DNA, the CDR3 is TGTGCCTGGAGTCTAGCCCCATCCGAGCAGTACTTC.

This rearrangement joins TRBV9 to TRBJ2-6; possibly TRBD1 or TRBD2 for D (6 bases each). The length of the CDR3 is 19 residues. V dropped 4 bases and J dropped 1 base, with 21 bases sitting between them. In germline, CDR1 is SGDLS, CDR2 YYNGEE. CDR3 in amino acids: CASSPISPGGGSGANVLTF. DNA for the CDR3: TGTGCCAGCAGCCCAATCTCTCCCGGGGGCGGATCTGGGGCCAACGTCCTGACTTTC.

This chain uses TRBV28 with TRBJ2-7; D is perhaps TRBD1 or TRBD2 (6 bases each). This CDR3 is 14 amino acids long. V was cut by 8 bases and J by 3 bases, with 17 bases left in between. Germline V gene sequence: CDR1 MDHEN, CDR2 SYDVKM. The CDR3: CASFHRKGGYEQYF. DNA of the CDR3: TGTGCCAGCTTCCATCGAAAGGGGGGCTACGAGCAGTACTTC. The full variable domain, its missing parts supplied by reference TRBV28 and TRBJ2-7, is DVKVTQSSRYLVKRTGEKVFLECVQDMDHENMFWYRQDPGLGLRLIYFSYDVKMKEKGDIPEGYSVSREKKERFSLILESASTNQTSMYLCASFHRKGGYEQYFGPGTRLTVT.

Points on this clone: This sample includes further DNA sequences coding for the same CDR3. The chain carries TRBV5-1 and TRBJ2-2, with 9 bases fitting TRBD1. CDR3 length equals 15 residues. Germline V gene data show CDR1 as SGHRS and CDR2 as YFSETQ. V lost 4 bases to trimming and J lost 3 bases; unmatched junction nucleotides: 4. In DNA form, the CDR3 reads TGCGCCAGCAGCCCCGGGACAGGGTACACCGGGGAGCTGTTTTTT. It translates to CASSPGTGYTGELFF.

The chain is built from TRBV5-8 and TRBJ1-2; tentative D call: TRBD1 (5 bases). The ends were cut back, 0 bases at V and 4 bases at J, with 10 bases in the middle. Germline V gene lookup returns CDR1 SGHTS and CDR2 YDEGEE. CDR3 size: 14 residues. This chain's CDR3 is CASSLGGYGYGYTF. The CDR3 DNA reads as TGTGCCAGCAGCTTGGGGGGGTACGGCTATGGCTACACCTTC.

V gene TRBV18 combines with J gene TRBJ2-3; D gene ambiguous. V was shortened by 3 bases and J by 4 bases, with 14 bases between the two germline ends. This CDR3 is built from 15 residues. From germline, CDR1 is KGHSH and CDR2 LQKENI. The CDR3 protein is CASSPRTMSADTQYF. CDR3 sequence (DNA): TGTGCCAGCTCACCCCGGACCATGAGCGCAGATACGCAGTATTTT.

The table lists this clone with a count of one. The V gene is TRBV19, the J gene TRBJ2-5, with D perhaps TRBD1 (5 bases). The CDR3 is made up of 15 amino acids. V gave up 3 bases and J gave up 4 bases, with 15 bases separating them. In germline, CDR1 is LNHDA, CDR2 SQIVND (reference sequence). CDR3 amino acids: CASSIFQGSVETQYF. The DNA of the CDR3 is TGTGCCAGTAGTATTTTCCAGGGATCCGTAGAGACCCAGTACTTC. Supplemented by reference TRBV19 and TRBJ2-5, the full variable domain reads DGGITQSPKYLFRKEGQNVTLSCEQNLNHDAMYWYRQDPGQGLRLIYYSQIVNDFQKGDIAEGYSVSREKKESFPLTVTSAQKNPTAFYLCASSIFQGSVETQYFGPGTRLLVL.

V and J are TRBV29-1 and TRBJ2-2; perhaps TRBD2 as D (7 bases). The CDR3 has 13 residues. V was pared by 6 bases and J by 5 bases, with 13 bases between. From germline, CDR1 is SQVTM and CDR2 ANQGSEA. CDR3 loop: CSVAKGGTGELFF. The CDR3 DNA follows: TGCAGCGTGGCCAAGGGGGGGACCGGGGAGCTGTTTTTT.

The rearrangement joins TRBV29-1 to TRBJ2-3, with D uncertain. Trimming took 6 bases from V and 3 from J, leaving 19 bases between them. Germline lookup yields CDR1 SQVTM and CDR2 ANQGSEA. The CDR3 length is 15 residues. DNA for the CDR3: TGCAGCGTCACCACCCCCGGTATAGTAACAGATACGCAGTATTTT. It specifies CSVTTPGIVTDTQYF.

This clone was observed a handful of times. V gene TRBV2 combines with J gene TRBJ1-5; TRBD1 matches 11 bases. Per germline, CDR1 SNHLY and CDR2 FYNNEI. This CDR3 contains 16 residues. V was clipped by 5 bases and J by 2 bases; unmatched bases: 5. CDR3 loop: CASSSDRGLGNQPQHF. CDR3 sequence (DNA): TGTGCCAGCAGTTCGGACAGGGGGCTTGGCAATCAGCCCCAGCATTTT.

V is TRBV5-1 and J is TRBJ1-5; D not resolved. Between the trimmed V and J ends, which lost 2 bases and 10 bases, there was a span of 13 bases. The CDR3 extends over 13 amino acids. Germline V CDR1 and CDR2: SGHRS, YFSETQ. The DNA of the CDR3 is TGCGCCAGCAGCTTAGATCCCTCGGGTCCCCAGCATTTT. It translates to CASSLDPSGPQHF.

As concerns this clone: Other nucleotide sequences from this sample produce the same CDR3. CDR3 nucleotides: TGCGCCAGCAGCTTGGTAAGCGGGAGCTACAATGAGCAGTTCTTC. This sequence encodes CASSLVSGSYNEQFF. The J gene is TRBJ2-1, the V gene TRBV5-1; 8 bases match TRBD2. Per the germline V gene, CDR1 is SGHRS and CDR2 is YFSETQ. With V trimmed by 0 bases and J by 3 bases, 2 bases remained unmatched. The CDR3 covers 15 residues.

This chain joins TRBV5-6 and TRBJ2-7; D is possibly TRBD1 (6 bases). Trimming removed 6 bases at V and 2 bases at J, with 15 bases between. The CDR3 extends over 14 amino acids. Germline lookup yields CDR1 SGHDT and CDR2 YYEEEE. In DNA, the CDR3 is TGTGCCAGCATCGCCGCTGGACAGCCCTACGAGCAGTACTTC. Protein product: CASIAAGQPYEQYF. The complete variable domain, with remaining parts taken from reference TRBV5-6 and TRBJ2-7, reads DAGVTQSPTHLIKTRGQQVTLRCSPKSGHDTVSWYQQALGQGPQFIFQYYEEEERQRGNFPDRFSGHQFPNYSSELNVNALLLGDSALYLCASIAAGQPYEQYFGPGTRLTVT.

The rearrangement uses TRBV19 and TRBJ2-3, with 7 bases that match TRBD1. The V gene's germline CDR1 is LNHDA and CDR2 SQIVND (reference sequence). V lost 1 base, J lost 6 bases, and 7 bases stayed unmatched. This CDR3 is built from 15 residues. The CDR3 here is CASSIAPTGDDTQYF. The CDR3 DNA reads as TGTGCCAGTAGTATAGCCCCCACAGGGGACGATACGCAGTATTTT. Variable domain in full (rest from reference TRBV19 and TRBJ2-3): DGGITQSPKYLFRKEGQNVTLSCEQNLNHDAMYWYRQDPGQGLRLIYYSQIVNDFQKGDIAEGYSVSREKKESFPLTVTSAQKNPTAFYLCASSIAPTGDDTQYFGPGTRLTVL.

The chain is built from TRBV27 and TRBJ1-5; no reliable D call. The CDR3 sequence is 17 residues long. In germline, CDR1 is MNHEY, CDR2 SMNVEV (reference sequence). Trimming removed 1 base from V and 7 bases from J, with 20 bases in between. Here the CDR3 DNA reads TGTGCCAGCAGTTTATTTGGTAGGGCCAAGGATGGACAGCCCCAGCATTTT. It encodes CASSLFGRAKDGQPQHF.

V gene TRBV25-1 combines with J gene TRBJ1-1, with D hard to call. Trimming stripped 0 bases from V and 2 bases from J, with 16 bases between. Germline CDR1 and CDR2: MGHDK and SYGVNS. The CDR3 runs to 17 residues. The CDR3 coding sequence is TGTGCCAGCAGTGAATACGGAGTCCAGGTACCAAACACTGAAGCTTTCTTT. It encodes CASSEYGVQVPNTEAFF.

The chain recombines TRBV6-6 with TRBJ2-1; D might be TRBD2 (5 bases). Deletions cut 7 bases from V and 5 bases from J, with 9 bases between. The CDR3 totals 12 residues. Germline V gene sequence: CDR1 MNHNY, CDR2 SVGAGI (reference sequence). The CDR3 DNA is TGTGCCAGCACCCCAGCGGACAATGAGCAGTTCTTC. Its protein product is CASTPADNEQFF.

The chain recombines TRBV28 with TRBJ1-5, with TRBD1 as a possible D gene (6 bases). V was clipped by 1 base and J by 4 bases, with 14 bases between them. Per germline, CDR1 MDHEN and CDR2 SYDVKM. The CDR3 totals 16 residues. In nucleotides, the CDR3 is TGTGCCAGCAGTTTATACAGGGACCTGAGGAATCAGCCCCAGCATTTT. Its protein product is CASSLYRDLRNQPQHF.

This clone was observed a single time. This rearrangement joins TRBV6-1 to TRBJ2-2; 7 bases match TRBD1. V gave up 6 bases and J gave up 8 bases; unmatched junction bases: 0. This CDR3 spans 11 amino acids. Germline V gene data show CDR1 as MNHNS and CDR2 as SASEGT. In nucleotides, the CDR3 is TGTGCCAGCAGGGACAGGGGGGAGCTGTTTTTT. Translated: CASRDRGELFF.

J is TRBJ2-7 and V is TRBV6-1; D might be TRBD2 (6 bases). Germline V gene sequence: CDR1 MNHNS, CDR2 SASEGT. Trimming took off 1 base at V and 6 bases at J, with 10 bases between the two ends. This CDR3 region has 13 residues. Here the CDR3 DNA reads TGTGCCAGCAGTGAAGGGCTAGCGTTCGAGCAGTACTTC. Amino acids: CASSEGLAFEQYF.

V is TRBV19 and J is TRBJ2-1; TRBD2 matches at 10 bases. The CDR3 has 19 residues. Germline V lookup: CDR1 LNHDA, CDR2 SQIVND (reference sequence). With 4 bases clipped from V and 8 bases from J, the junction kept 20 bases outside the gene matches. This CDR3 reads CASSRTGRELASGSYEQFF. CDR3 bases: TGTGCCAGTAGTAGAACAGGGAGGGAACTTGCTAGCGGGAGTTATGAGCAGTTCTTC.

This chain links TRBV4-3 with TRBJ2-1; 10 bases match TRBD2. Germline V CDR1 and CDR2: LGHNA, YSLEER. CDR3 size: 14 residues. V shed 1 base, J shed 9 bases, and the junction held 3 bases outside the gene matches. The CDR3 protein is CASSQGLAGVEQFF. CDR3 DNA sequence: TGCGCCAGCAGCCAAGGGCTAGCGGGAGTTGAGCAGTTCTTC.

V gene TRBV28 combines with J gene TRBJ2-1; 12 bases match TRBD2. V gave up 2 bases and J gave up 16 bases; unmatched junction bases: 9. The CDR3 is made up of 14 amino acids. Germline assignment: CDR1 MDHEN and CDR2 SYDVKM. The CDR3 DNA follows: TGTGCCAGCAGTTTAACTTCACTAGCGGGAGGCCAATTCTTC. Translating gives CASSLTSLAGGQFF.

The rearrangement uses TRBV18 and TRBJ1-2; D uncertain. V was shortened by 3 bases and J by 4 bases, with 9 bases between the two germline ends. The length of the CDR3 is 13 residues. In germline, CDR1 is KGHSH, CDR2 LQKENI. The CDR3 region is CASSPLDVYGYTF. The CDR3 DNA is TGTGCCAGCTCACCCCTTGATGTCTATGGCTACACCTTC.

The chain recombines TRBV11-2 with TRBJ2-2, with TRBD1 matching 8 bases. V lost 3 bases, J lost 4 bases, and 1 base stayed unmatched. This CDR3 contains 14 residues. CDR1 and CDR2 (germline): SGHAT, FQNNGV. The CDR3 is CASSLDRATGELFF. The CDR3 coding sequence is TGTGCCAGCAGCTTGGACAGGGCCACCGGGGAGCTGTTTTTT.

The rearrangement uses TRBV5-1 and TRBJ1-1; D gene ambiguous. Germline V gene sequence: CDR1 SGHRS, CDR2 YFSETQ. The V and J ends lost 0 bases and 5 bases respectively, with 8 bases between them. This CDR3 spans 13 amino acids. The CDR3 nucleotides are TGCGCCAGCAGCTTGGAGATGGGTACTGAAGCTTTCTTT. Protein product: CASSLEMGTEAFF. The whole variable domain, remainder taken from reference TRBV5-1 and TRBJ1-1, is KAGVTQTPRYLIKTRGQQVTLSCSPISGHRSVSWYQQTPGQGLQFLFEYFSETQRNKGNFPGRFSGRQFSNSRSEMNVSTLELGDSALYLCASSLEMGTEAFFGQGTRLTVV.